Listed below are T cell receptor beta chains from one sample, sequenced in a study of blood T cell repertoires in COVID-19. Using immunoSEQ multiplex PCR, the repertoire was profiled, and TCRdb retains in-frame clones only, with some absent. The data contain 170,000 or so clones, about 87% of them singletons. The sample consisted of peripheral blood. These receptor sequences come from a young woman who had recovered from COVID-19. Each CDR3 is given with its conserved first and last residue.

TRBV11-2	TRBJ2-3	CASSLTGRGDRTDTQYF
TRBV5-1	TRBJ2-3	CASIKGGVEDTQYF
TRBV29-1	TRBJ1-4	CSITGPGEKLFF
TRBV21-1	TRBJ2-5	CASSRPSGRAVETQYF
TRBV6-6	TRBJ2-7	CASSYSQIYEQYF
TRBV4-1	TRBJ2-5	CASSSDLAGGPEETQYF
TRBV5-6	TRBJ2-4	CASSLVAGGQLAKNIQYF
TRBV19	TRBJ2-3	CASRMDRGTDTQYF
TRBV19	TRBJ2-5	CASSTTVLAGGVKTQYF
TRBV19	TRBJ1-1	CASSIVKQGSTEAFF
TRBV5-8	TRBJ1-1	CASSATGWGTEAFF
TRBV7-9	TRBJ2-1	CASSPPRSSYNEQFF
TRBV19	TRBJ1-5	CASREIVGHQPQHF
TRBV2	TRBJ2-3	CASSPLGGPTDTQYF
TRBV7-2	TRBJ1-5	CATTAGQGHNQPQHF
TRBV7-9	TRBJ1-1	CASSSRQYLEAFF
TRBV29-1	TRBJ1-6	CSVTTGGSGSPLHF
TRBV28	TRBJ2-4	CASTQDRKNIQYF
TRBV25-1	TRBJ2-5	CASSRQGWETQYF
TRBV19	TRBJ2-3	CASSIGTLPDTQYF
TRBV9	TRBJ2-3	CASRAGGGLRTDTQYF
TRBV10-3	TRBJ2-7	CAISEFRTSTYEQYF
TRBV27	TRBJ2-2	CASSPPGLAGVGGELFF
TRBV5-8	TRBJ1-1	CASSLHGTGRTEAFF
TRBV7-2	TRBJ2-1	CASSLLAGRPSSYNEQFF
TRBV19	TRBJ2-1	CASSLSGISSYNEQFF
TRBV7-2	TRBJ1-4	CASSSSPGQGREKLFF
TRBV7-9	TRBJ1-6	CASSLGGSPLHF
TRBV7-8	TRBJ1-6	CASSLELGSGSALHF
TRBV4-1	TRBJ2-7	CASSQTSGSTEQYF
TRBV5-6	TRBJ1-5	CASSLRDRRQYNQPQHF
TRBV3-1/TRBV3-2	TRBJ2-5	CASSHLAGLYASETQYF
TRBV15	TRBJ2-5	CATSRDLAPQETQYF
TRBV7-3	TRBJ2-5	CASSLSSGGETQYF
TRBV7-2	TRBJ2-1	CASSLLSGSSYNEQFF
TRBV27	TRBJ2-1	CASSLDRRSYNEQFF
TRBV7-9	TRBJ2-2	CASSLAPTRTSGLTGELFF
TRBV9	TRBJ2-1	CASSSSGTSRNEQFF
TRBV24-1	TRBJ1-1	CATSTGMNTEAFF
TRBV25-1	TRBJ2-3	CASSEPSGLAGFTDTQYF
TRBV25-1	TRBJ1-2	CASSGGRGEGYTF
TRBV6-5	TRBJ1-2	CASSYASGANYGYTF
TRBV24-1	TRBJ1-1	CATSDFRENEAFF
TRBV4-2	TRBJ1-1	CASSPEGGAVYTEAFF
TRBV7-2	TRBJ1-1	CASSLRSQAIEAFF
TRBV20-1	TRBJ2-2	CSASQLRNTGELFF